Shown below are 5 T cell receptor beta chains from a single sample sequenced in a study of cytomegalovirus exposure and HLA in healthy donors. PCR used 60 Vbeta primers and 13 Jbeta primers. Generated by immunoSEQ multiplex PCR, the TCRdb table keeps only in-frame clones and is missing some. This table has about 130,000 clones, just under 75% appearing once. The sequenced material came from PBMCs. The receptors derive from a man aged 60 to 75 in good health and CMV-seropositive.

The chain carries TRBV19 and TRBJ2-5; a weak D match, TRBD2 (6 bases). This CDR3 comprises 15 residues. From germline, CDR1 is LNHDA and CDR2 SQIVND (reference sequence). Trimming stripped 9 bases from V and 5 bases from J, with 22 bases between. CDR3 loop: CASLPTGGVGETQYF. The CDR3, as DNA: TGTGCCAGCTTGCCTACGGGCGGGGTCGGGGAGACCCAGTACTTC. The complete variable domain, with remaining parts taken from reference TRBV19 and TRBJ2-5, reads DGGITQSPKYLFRKEGQNVTLSCEQNLNHDAMYWYRQDPGQGLRLIYYSQIVNDFQKGDIAEGYSVSREKKESFPLTVTSAQKNPTAFYLCASLPTGGVGETQYFGPGTRLLVL.

The rearrangement joins TRBV5-4 to TRBJ2-3; D call uncertain. Trimming took off 0 bases at V and 6 bases at J, with 11 bases between the two ends. This CDR3 spans 14 amino acids. From germline, CDR1 is SGHNT and CDR2 YYREEE (reference sequence). The CDR3 protein is CASSLDSSPDTQYF. The DNA of the CDR3 is TGTGCCAGCAGCTTGGATTCTAGTCCGGATACGCAGTATTTT. Complete variable domain (other parts from reference TRBV5-4 and TRBJ2-3): ETGVTQSPTHLIKTRGQQVTLRCSSQSGHNTVSWYQQALGQGPQFIFQYYREEENGRGNFPPRFSGLQFPNYSSELNVNALELDDSALYLCASSLDSSPDTQYFGPGTRLTVL.

The gene calls are TRBV9 and TRBJ2-7; 9 bases match TRBD1. There are 14 residues in the CDR3. After removal of 1 base from V and 3 bases from J, the junction contained 2 bases not matched to a gene. Germline CDR1 is SGDLS and CDR2 is YYNGEE. Here the CDR3 reads CASSVTGQGYEQYF. CDR3 in DNA: TGTGCCAGCAGCGTAACGGGACAGGGCTACGAGCAGTACTTC.

This clone has a handful of counts. The chain has TRBV10-3 and TRBJ1-6, with D possibly matching TRBD1 (5 bases). In germline, CDR1 is ENHRY, CDR2 SYGVKD. With 0 bases removed from V and 10 bases from J, the gap between germline ends came to 13 bases. The CDR3 runs to 15 residues. CDR3 sequence reads: CAISESAGMVSPLHF. As DNA, the CDR3 is TGTGCCATCAGTGAGTCGGCAGGGATGGTATCACCCCTCCACTTT.

The chain recombines TRBV2 with TRBJ1-1; no firm D call. The V gene's germline CDR1 is SNHLY and CDR2 FYNNEI. The V and J ends lost 3 bases and 3 bases respectively, with 11 bases between them. CDR3 length: 14 residues. The CDR3 nucleotides are TGTGCCAGCAGTGAGAACCTCCGGGACACTGAAGCTTTCTTT. Its protein product is CASSENLRDTEAFF.